The present TCR beta chain was sequenced within a study of blood T cells in healthy people across ages. V was pared by 6 bases and J by 5 bases, with 17 bases between. Germline CDR1 KGHSH, CDR2 LQKENI. This CDR3 region has 15 residues. Alongside a J-beta primer mix, a sample-barcoded 5' primer served in a second PCR lasting roughly 7 to 12 cycles. A single record per CDR3 protein comes from TCRdb applying MiXCR to the 5' RACE reads. Among about 810,000 distinct CDR3 sequences listed, about 37% were seen once. The sequenced sample was blood. This sequence was found in a man between 18 and 29 years old in good health. The chain uses TRBV18 and TRBJ2-1, with D unclear. The CDR3 loop reads CASSLLGQSNNEQFF. CDR3 in DNA: TGTGCCAGCTCTTTATTGGGCCAGTCAAACAATGAGCAGTTCTTC.